The 8 T cell receptor beta chains in this list originate from one sample, sequenced in a study of OX40 agonist ivuxolimab in advanced cancers. Here immunoSEQ multiplex PCR was the method, and the copy in TCRdb shows in-frame clones only, minus some. The sample has about 72,000 clones; about 90% are singletons. This specimen was CD4+ or CD8+ T cells sorted from blood, taken in a trial of the OX40 agonist ivuxolimab. The source of these receptors is an adult with an advanced solid tumor such as melanoma, head and neck, liver or kidney cancer.

V and J are TRBV2 and TRBJ2-7, with 11 bases that match TRBD2. This CDR3 is 14 amino acids long. Germline V gene data show CDR1 as SNHLY and CDR2 as FYNNEI. Germline trimming cut 7 bases from V and 2 bases from J; bases unmatched to any gene: 4. In DNA, the CDR3 is TGTGCCAGCACTTCGGGACTAGCGGCCTACGAGCAGTACTTC. Its translation: CASTSGLAAYEQYF.

The chain couples TRBV28 to TRBJ1-2; TRBD1 matches at 8 bases. The CDR3 loop spans 19 amino acids. Germline V lookup: CDR1 MDHEN, CDR2 SYDVKM. Trimming took 6 bases from V and 2 from J; bases not matched to a gene: 20. As DNA, the CDR3 is TGTGCCAGCAGCCCGTCCCGGGACGAGCCTACAGGGGGGAACTATGGCTACACCTTC. Translated: CASSPSRDEPTGGNYGYTF.

The rearrangement uses TRBV19 and TRBJ2-1; D is undetermined. The CDR3 sequence is 15 residues long. Germline CDR1 reads LNHDA; CDR2 reads SQIVND (reference sequence). The germline V and J ends were trimmed by 7 bases and 4 bases, with 17 bases remaining between them. CDR3 amino acids: CASTLTVTGYNEQFF. Here the CDR3 DNA reads TGTGCCAGTACACTGACGGTAACTGGTTACAATGAGCAGTTCTTC.

The J gene is TRBJ2-5, the V gene TRBV20-1; unclear D gene. Germline V gene lookup returns CDR1 DFQATT and CDR2 SNEGSKA (reference sequence). The CDR3 has 10 residues. V lost 2 bases, J lost 3 bases, and 1 base lay in between. CDR3 loop: CSARKETQYF. The CDR3 DNA is TGCAGTGCTAGAAAAGAGACCCAGTACTTC.

V usage is TRBV19 and J usage is TRBJ1-1, with D perhaps TRBD1 (5 bases). The germline V gene encodes CDR1 LNHDA and CDR2 SQIVND (reference sequence). The CDR3 is 15 amino acids. The germline V and J ends were trimmed by 0 bases and 10 bases, with 18 bases remaining between them. CDR3 coding DNA: TGTGCCAGTAGTATAGATTTACGGGGCGAGCTACCAGCTTTCTTT. It translates to CASSIDLRGELPAFF.

This chain uses TRBV10-3 with TRBJ1-1; D is uncertain. V dropped 2 bases and J dropped 1 base, with 8 bases sitting between them. CDR1 is ENHRY and CDR2 is SYGVKD in the germline V gene. This CDR3 has 14 amino acids. The CDR3 region is CAISEPSANTEAFF. Written as DNA, the CDR3 is TGTGCCATCAGTGAGCCCTCAGCGAACACTGAAGCTTTCTTT.

The V call is TRBV7-8, the J call TRBJ1-4; D is undetermined. Trimming cost V 7 bases and J 0 bases, with 15 bases left between them. CDR1 and CDR2 from the germline V gene are SGHVS and FQNEAQ. This CDR3 region has 16 residues. The CDR3 reads CASTPLVAATNEKLFF. The CDR3 DNA is TGTGCCAGCACTCCTCTAGTGGCAGCAACTAATGAAAAACTGTTTTTT.

V usage is TRBV2 and J usage is TRBJ1-5; 7 positions agree with TRBD1. The CDR3 has 15 amino acids. Per the germline V gene, CDR1 is SNHLY and CDR2 is FYNNEI. After removal of 5 bases from V and 1 base from J, the junction contained 5 bases not matched to a gene. In DNA, the CDR3 is TGTGCCAGCAGTCACGAGGGGGCAAGCAATCAGCCCCAGCATTTT. Translating gives CASSHEGASNQPQHF. The variable domain in full, completed from reference TRBV2 and TRBJ1-5, reads EPEVTQTPSHQVTQMGQEVILRCVPISNHLYFYWYRQILGQKVEFLVSFYNNEISEKSEIFDDQFSVERPDGSNFTLKIRSTKLEDSAMYFCASSHEGASNQPQHFGDGTRLSIL.